This T cell receptor beta chain derives from a study of shared clonotypes between healthy human individuals. The V and J ends lost 2 bases and 7 bases, in that order; junction bases with no gene match: 5. Germline CDR1 is LNHNV and CDR2 is YYDKDF (reference sequence). The length of the CDR3 is 15 residues. Profiled with immunoSEQ multiplex PCR; TCRdb holds only in-frame clones, not every one. The sample has under 700,000 clones; 85% to 95% are singletons. The naive CD8 fraction comprised CD45RO-negative cells positively selected for CCR7 and excluded terminally differentiated effector memory CD45RA+ cells.

Sequencing was carried out using naive CD8+ T cells sorted from blood. This clonotype was obtained from a woman aged 30 to 39 in good health. The V gene is TRBV15, the J gene TRBJ2-1, with 10 bases identical to TRBD1. As DNA, the CDR3 is TGTGCCACCAGCAGAAGGACAGGGGGTGATAATGAGCAGTTCTTC. Translated: CATSRRTGGDNEQFF.